Each of the 14 T cell receptor beta chains below was sequenced from the same sample in a study of a mutant IDH1 vaccine in newly diagnosed glioma. The assay was immunoSEQ multiplex PCR, and TCRdb's table has in-frame clones only and misses some. The table includes 53,000 or so clones, around four fifths detected once. For these TCRs, the target antigens are not known. Regarding time point: week 5, during vaccination. A single vaccine dose contained 300 ug of mutant IDH1 20-mer peptide, and topical imiquimod was used with it. The sample in question was PBMCs, obtained from a glioma patient whose treatment included an IDH1 peptide vaccine. These receptors all stem from a man in his fifties with glioma.

The chain has TRBV7-2 and TRBJ2-3; the D gene is possibly TRBD1 (5 bases). Germline CDR1 is SGHTA and CDR2 is FQGNSA. The CDR3 consists of 14 residues. Trimming shortened V by 5 bases and J by 4 bases, and 13 bases separated the two germline ends. CDR3 DNA: TGTGCCAGCAGCCCCCAGGGTAGGGCAGATACGCAGTATTTT. It yields the protein CASSPQGRADTQYF.

This clone occurred once. This chain links TRBV5-1 with TRBJ2-3, with D perhaps matching TRBD2 (6 bases). The CDR3 is 16 residues long. Per the germline V gene, CDR1 is SGHRS and CDR2 is YFSETQ. V lost 4 bases to trimming and J lost 1 base, with 16 bases between them. The CDR3, as DNA: TGCGCCAGCAGCCTAGATCCTAGCGTGGGCACAGATACGCAGTATTTT. Translating it yields CASSLDPSVGTDTQYF.

This clone is medium-sized within its sample. The chain links TRBV5-1 to TRBJ1-1, with D unresolved. Germline lookup yields CDR1 SGHRS and CDR2 YFSETQ. The CDR3 runs to 13 residues. Between the trimmed V and J ends, which lost 0 bases and 1 base, there was a span of 4 bases. This chain's CDR3 is CASSLEGNTEAFF. The CDR3 bases are TGCGCCAGCAGCTTGGAAGGGAACACTGAAGCTTTCTTT.

V usage is TRBV28 and J usage is TRBJ1-2; a weak D match, TRBD1 (5 bases). The germline V gene encodes CDR1 MDHEN and CDR2 SYDVKM. V lost 5 bases, J lost 6 bases, and 16 bases lay in between. The length of the CDR3 is 14 residues. The CDR3 protein is CASSPQGFPDGYTF. As DNA, the CDR3 is TGTGCCAGCAGTCCCCAGGGATTCCCGGATGGCTACACCTTC.

This clone was found once. The genes are TRBV4-1 and TRBJ2-3; 9 positions agree with TRBD2. Germline assignment: CDR1 MGHRA and CDR2 YSYEKL. CDR3 length: 16 amino acids. The ends lost 1 base at V and 3 bases at J; junction bases unmatched: 5. DNA for the CDR3: TGCGCCAGCAGCCAAGTCGGTAGCGGGGGAACAGATACGCAGTATTTT. It yields the protein CASSQVGSGGTDTQYF.

This clone showed up just a few times. The rearrangement links TRBV19 to TRBJ1-2; D not certain. Germline CDR1 and CDR2: LNHDA and SQIVND (reference sequence). V dropped 1 base and J dropped 7 bases, with 7 bases sitting between them. This CDR3 comprises 12 residues. CDR3 protein: CASSIAGVGYTF. The CDR3 coding sequence is TGTGCCAGTAGTATAGCAGGAGTTGGCTACACCTTC.

This clone was seen a few times. V is TRBV30 and J is TRBJ1-5; TRBD1 aligns across 7 bases. Trimming at V came to 0 bases and at J to 4 bases, leaving 3 bases not matched to a gene. Per germline, CDR1 GTSNPN and CDR2 SVGIG (reference sequence). The CDR3 consists of 14 residues. CDR3 nucleotide sequence: TGTGCCTGGAGTGTACTACAGGGGAATCAGCCCCAGCATTTT. Translating it yields CAWSVLQGNQPQHF.

This clone is categorized as medium-sized. The chain's CDR3 is CASSQTSGGFDEQFF. The CDR3 region has the DNA TGTGCCAGCAGCCAAACTAGCGGGGGTTTCGATGAGCAGTTCTTC. The chain employs TRBV4-2 and TRBJ2-1; 11 nucleotides line up with TRBD2. Germline V CDR1 and CDR2: LGHNA, YNFKEQ. The CDR3 consists of 15 residues. With V trimmed by 2 bases and J by 8 bases, 5 bases remained unmatched.

The V call is TRBV19, the J call TRBJ1-1, with D possibly being TRBD1 (5 bases). This CDR3 has 14 amino acids. The germline V gene encodes CDR1 LNHDA and CDR2 SQIVND (reference sequence). V lost 7 bases and J 4 bases, leaving 16 bases between the germline ends. In DNA form, the CDR3 reads TGTGCCAGTACACACCAGGGTCCGGGCACTGAAGCTTTCTTT. Translating it yields CASTHQGPGTEAFF.

The rearrangement links TRBV5-4 to TRBJ2-5; D is ambiguous. The length of the CDR3 is 12 residues. Germline V CDR1 and CDR2: SGHNT, YYREEE (reference sequence). Trimming left V 5 bases short and J 0 bases short, with 5 bases between. The CDR3 is CASSFDQETQYF. CDR3 DNA sequence: TGTGCCAGCAGTTTCGACCAAGAGACCCAGTACTTC.

V and J are TRBV30 and TRBJ1-6, with D uncertain. CDR1 and CDR2 (germline): GTSNPN, SVGIG (reference sequence). CDR3 length: 14 amino acids. V lost 0 bases to trimming and J lost 7 bases, with 10 bases between them. The DNA of the CDR3 is TGTGCCTGGAGTGTACGTGGGGAGAATTCACCCCTCCACTTT. The encoded protein is CAWSVRGENSPLHF.

This rearrangement joins TRBV5-1 to TRBJ2-5; 7 bases line up with TRBD1. Trimming at V came to 3 bases and at J to 1 base, leaving 6 bases not matched to a gene. This CDR3 has 15 amino acids. CDR1 SGHRS and CDR2 YFSETQ come from the germline V gene. The CDR3 coding sequence is TGCGCCAGCAGCTCCCTGACAGGGCCCCAAGAGACCCAGTACTTC. This encodes CASSSLTGPQETQYF.

The rearrangement joins TRBV7-2 to TRBJ1-5; D is unclear. CDR1 and CDR2 from the germline V gene are SGHTA and FQGNSA. Trimming cost V 3 bases and J 5 bases, with 8 bases left between them. The CDR3 loop spans 13 amino acids. The CDR3: CASSFFGDQPQHF. CDR3 DNA sequence: TGTGCCAGCAGCTTTTTCGGGGATCAGCCCCAGCATTTT.

This chain links TRBV5-1 with TRBJ1-4, with no clear D. The V and J ends lost 4 bases and 0 bases respectively, with 10 bases between them. The CDR3 is 15 residues long. Germline CDR1 is SGHRS and CDR2 is YFSETQ. This CDR3 reads CASSRDPATNEKLFF. The CDR3 DNA follows: TGCGCCAGCAGCCGAGATCCTGCAACTAATGAAAAACTGTTTTTT.